This T cell receptor (beta chain) was identified during a study of cytomegalovirus exposure and HLA in healthy donors. The primer mix had 60 Vbeta and 13 Jbeta primers. Generated by immunoSEQ multiplex PCR, the TCRdb table keeps only in-frame clones and is missing some. The repertoire holds under 200,000 clones, with around four fifths as singletons. V dropped 3 bases and J dropped 3 bases, with 18 bases sitting between them. CDR1 is SGHDT and CDR2 is YYEEEE in the germline V gene. This CDR3 contains 16 residues. The source is a woman in her thirties in good health and CMV-seronegative. The sample was PBMCs. The genes are TRBV5-6 and TRBJ1-2, with D perhaps matching TRBD1 (5 bases). The CDR3 sequence is CASSSPESGNYYGYTF. CDR3 nucleotides: TGTGCCAGCAGCTCCCCGGAGTCAGGGAACTACTATGGCTACACCTTC.